One sample yielded the 23 T cell receptor beta chains listed below, sequenced in a study of control samples from healthy donors and cancer patients. The protocol was immunoSEQ multiplex PCR, while the TCRdb copy is restricted to in-frame clones and leaves out a portion. This table holds fewer than 15,000 clones, roughly 77% found once. The sequenced material came from formalin-fixed, paraffin-embedded tissue. Receptors originate from a female donor with lung cancer.

This clone has only one observation. This rearrangement joins TRBV23-1 to TRBJ2-5; 9 bases fit TRBD2. Being an ORF, TRBV23-1 has a function that is uncertain. Trimming took 2 bases from V and 0 from J; bases not matched to a gene: 1. The CDR3 covers 15 residues. The CDR3 nucleotides read TGCGCCAGCAGTCAAACTAGCGGGTACCAAGAGACCCAGTACTTC. Translation: CASSQTSGYQETQYF.

The rearrangement joins TRBV19 to TRBJ2-7; 13 bases match TRBD2. The CDR3 totals 13 residues. Germline V lookup: CDR1 LNHDA, CDR2 SQIVND (reference sequence). The V gene end was trimmed by 8 bases and the J gene end by 3 bases; junction bases not matched to a gene: 1. The DNA for the CDR3 is TGTGCCAGTGGGACTAGCGGGAACTACGAGCAGTACTTC. Residues: CASGTSGNYEQYF.

V gene TRBV5-1 combines with J gene TRBJ2-7, with 9 nucleotides matching TRBD1. V gave up 3 bases and J gave up 4 bases; unmatched junction bases: 5. This CDR3 spans 14 amino acids. Germline V gives CDR1 SGHRS, CDR2 YFSETQ. The CDR3: CASSSGQGMYEQYF. In DNA, the CDR3 is TGCGCCAGCAGCTCTGGACAGGGGATGTACGAGCAGTACTTC.

The J gene is TRBJ1-1, the V gene TRBV19; D is ambiguous. Per germline, CDR1 LNHDA and CDR2 SQIVND (reference sequence). Between the trimmed V and J ends, which lost 6 bases and 0 bases, there was a span of 11 bases. This CDR3 is built from 14 residues. CDR3 residues: CASSTRRMNTEAFF. CDR3 coding DNA: TGTGCCAGTAGCACCCGACGGATGAACACTGAAGCTTTCTTT.

In this sample, this clone turned up a few times. The chain employs TRBV6-7 and TRBJ1-4; D is possibly TRBD1 (6 bases). TRBV6-7 qualifies as an ORF whose function is uncertain. V was shortened by 2 bases and J by 7 bases, with 14 bases between the two germline ends. The CDR3 is made up of 15 amino acids. CDR3 nucleotide sequence: TGTGCCAGCAGTTACACATCAGGGGAGGGTGAAAAACTGTTTTTT. Translating it yields CASSYTSGEGEKLFF.

For this clone: This sample includes further DNA sequences coding for the same CDR3. V gene TRBV10-3 combines with J gene TRBJ2-7; D gene uncertain. Trimming removed 3 bases from V and 5 bases from J, with 5 bases in between. CDR1 and CDR2 from the germline V gene are ENHRY and SYGVKD. The CDR3 extends over 11 amino acids. The chain's CDR3 is CAISDPHEQYF. The CDR3 nucleotides are TGTGCCATCAGTGACCCCCACGAGCAGTACTTC.

The chain joins TRBV19 to TRBJ1-2, with 7 positions matching TRBD1. CDR3 length: 15 residues. V was pared by 4 bases and J by 4 bases, with 9 bases of the junction left unmatched. In germline, CDR1 is LNHDA, CDR2 SQIVND (reference sequence). This chain's CDR3 is CASSTTGLLTYGYTF. In DNA form, the CDR3 reads TGTGCCAGTAGTACGACAGGGCTCCTCACCTATGGCTACACCTTC. Filled out from reference TRBV19 and TRBJ1-2, the complete variable domain reads DGGITQSPKYLFRKEGQNVTLSCEQNLNHDAMYWYRQDPGQGLRLIYYSQIVNDFQKGDIAEGYSVSREKKESFPLTVTSAQKNPTAFYLCASSTTGLLTYGYTFGSGTRLTVV.

The chain combines TRBV5-6 with TRBJ2-3; D is undetermined. From germline, CDR1 is SGHDT and CDR2 YYEEEE. Trimming shortened V by 1 base and J by 2 bases, and 5 bases separated the two germline ends. CDR3 length: 13 amino acids. The DNA for the CDR3 is TGTGCCAGCAGCTTGTGGGCCACAGATACGCAGTATTTT. It is translated as CASSLWATDTQYF.

This clone was recorded only once. CDR3 nucleotides: TGTGCCAGCAGCGCCCGGGACACCAATGAAAAACTGTTTTTT. Its protein is CASSARDTNEKLFF. This rearrangement joins TRBV7-8 to TRBJ1-4, with TRBD1 as a possible D gene (6 bases). Looked up from germline, CDR1 is SGHVS and CDR2 is FQNEAQ. There are 14 residues in the CDR3. Trimming left V 5 bases short and J 5 bases short, with 12 bases between.

CDR3 amino acids: CASNQQGLATEAFF. Here the CDR3 DNA reads TGTGCCAGCAACCAACAGGGGCTTGCCACTGAAGCTTTCTTT. The V and J genes are TRBV28 and TRBJ1-1; 7 nucleotides align to TRBD1. The V segment lost 7 bases and the J segment 4 bases; nucleotides outside the gene matches: 9. CDR3 length: 14 residues. Germline values: CDR1 MDHEN, CDR2 SYDVKM.

The V and J genes are TRBV7-8 and TRBJ2-3; no clear D. This CDR3 is built from 14 residues. Trimming shortened V by 3 bases and J by 0 bases, and 7 bases separated the two germline ends. Germline lookup yields CDR1 SGHVS and CDR2 FQNEAQ. The CDR3 region has the DNA TGTGCCAGCAGCTTCCAGGTTAGCACAGATACGCAGTATTTT. This codes for CASSFQVSTDTQYF.

V usage is TRBV5-1 and J usage is TRBJ1-4; 9 bases agree with TRBD1. The CDR3 covers 19 residues. V shed 5 bases, J shed 0 bases, and the junction held 14 bases outside the gene matches. Per the germline V gene, CDR1 is SGHRS and CDR2 is YFSETQ. CDR3 protein: CASSIFGTGSPTTNEKLFF. The CDR3 coding sequence is TGCGCCAGCAGTATTTTCGGGACAGGGAGTCCCACAACTAATGAAAAACTGTTTTTT.

This chain joins TRBV12-3 or TRBV12-4 and TRBJ1-2; TRBD1 matches at 7 bases. Trimming took 6 bases from V and 8 from J; bases not matched to a gene: 6. This CDR3 has 12 amino acids. This CDR3 is CASSLQGRGYTF. The CDR3, as DNA: TGTGCCAGCAGCCTACAGGGGAGGGGCTACACCTTC.

The J gene is TRBJ2-7, the V gene TRBV7-9; 9 bases line up with TRBD1. V was clipped by 1 base and J by 2 bases; unmatched bases: 6. Germline V gene data show CDR1 as SEHNR and CDR2 as FQNEAQ (reference sequence). This CDR3 contains 16 residues. The CDR3: CASSLVSGQGPYEQYF. The CDR3 DNA sequence: TGTGCCAGCAGCTTAGTCTCGGGACAGGGCCCCTACGAGCAGTACTTC.

The chain combines TRBV11-2 with TRBJ2-5; D is possibly TRBD1 (5 bases). The CDR3 has 14 amino acids. V was shortened by 5 bases and J by 5 bases, with 15 bases between the two germline ends. The germline V gene has CDR1 SGHAT and CDR2 FQNNGV. The DNA of the CDR3 is TGTGCCAGCAGCCTAGGCCAGGGCTGGGAGACCCAGTACTTC. The encoded protein is CASSLGQGWETQYF. Using reference TRBV11-2 and TRBJ2-5 for the parts outside the CDR3, the full variable domain is EAGVAQSPRYKIIEKRQSVAFWCNPISGHATLYWYQQILGQGPKLLIQFQNNGVVDDSQLPKDRFSAERLKGVDSTLKIQPAKLEDSAVYLCASSLGQGWETQYFGPGTRLLVL.

The V call is TRBV6-5, the J call TRBJ1-2, with 7 nucleotides matching TRBD1. The CDR3 spans 13 residues. V was clipped by 0 bases and J by 7 bases; unmatched bases: 2. Germline assignment: CDR1 MNHEY and CDR2 SVGAGI. DNA for the CDR3: TGTGCCAGCAGTTACTCAGGGGGCGGTGGCTACACCTTC. Its protein is CASSYSGGGGYTF.

By its share, this clone is medium-sized. This sequence joins TRBV6-5 and TRBJ1-3; a weak D match, TRBD1 (6 bases). Germline-derived CDR1 and CDR2 are MNHEY and SVGAGI. The CDR3 has 14 amino acids. Trimming left V 4 bases short and J 0 bases short, with 7 bases between. The DNA of the CDR3 is TGTGCCAGCAGTTGGACAGTCTCTGGAAACACCATATATTTT. It codes for CASSWTVSGNTIYF.

This chain joins TRBV4-3 and TRBJ2-1; D gene ambiguous. This CDR3 region has 13 residues. With 0 bases removed from V and 9 bases from J, the gap between germline ends came to 9 bases. Germline lookup yields CDR1 LGHNA and CDR2 YSLEER. The CDR3 DNA follows: TGCGCCAGCAGCCAAGATAACTGGGGTGAGCAGTTCTTC. It is translated as CASSQDNWGEQFF.

The rearrangement links TRBV19 to TRBJ2-1, with D tentatively TRBD2 (7 bases). CDR1 and CDR2 from the germline V gene are LNHDA and SQIVND (reference sequence). V was pared by 5 bases and J by 4 bases, with 24 bases between. The CDR3 loop spans 18 amino acids. CDR3 sequence reads: CASSRGSPSGTSYNEQFF. CDR3 DNA: TGTGCCAGTAGTCGGGGGTCGCCGAGCGGGACATCTTACAATGAGCAGTTCTTC.

CDR3 bases: TGTGCCAGCTCACCGGGGTCGGGCGGTGAAAAACTGTTTTTT. This codes for CASSPGSGGEKLFF. The rearrangement links TRBV18 to TRBJ1-4; D is undetermined. Trimming took off 3 bases at V and 7 bases at J, with 12 bases between the two ends. Germline V lookup: CDR1 KGHSH, CDR2 LQKENI. CDR3 length: 14 residues.

The chain couples TRBV5-6 to TRBJ1-5, with D perhaps matching TRBD1 (5 bases). The CDR3 is made up of 15 amino acids. Germline CDR1 is SGHDT and CDR2 is YYEEEE. Trimming took off 1 base at V and 4 bases at J, with 12 bases between the two ends. This CDR3 is CASSLMGTMNQPQHF. The CDR3 bases are TGTGCCAGCAGCTTGATGGGGACCATGAATCAGCCCCAGCATTTT.

V is TRBV7-8 and J is TRBJ2-3; D is undetermined. Trimming removed 5 bases at V and 3 bases at J, with 12 bases between. The germline V gene encodes CDR1 SGHVS and CDR2 FQNEAQ. CDR3 length: 14 residues. The CDR3 DNA follows: TGTGCCAGCAGCGATAGAGTTGGGACAGATACGCAGTATTTT. This gives the protein CASSDRVGTDTQYF.

The chain couples TRBV11-2 to TRBJ2-3, with TRBD2 matching 13 bases. V lost 0 bases, J lost 5 bases, and 5 bases stayed unmatched. This CDR3 is 17 amino acids long. The germline gives CDR1 SGHAT, CDR2 FQNNGV. In DNA, the CDR3 is TGTGCCAGCAGCTTAGACGGGACTAGCGGGAATCAAGATACGCAGTATTTT. This codes for CASSLDGTSGNQDTQYF.